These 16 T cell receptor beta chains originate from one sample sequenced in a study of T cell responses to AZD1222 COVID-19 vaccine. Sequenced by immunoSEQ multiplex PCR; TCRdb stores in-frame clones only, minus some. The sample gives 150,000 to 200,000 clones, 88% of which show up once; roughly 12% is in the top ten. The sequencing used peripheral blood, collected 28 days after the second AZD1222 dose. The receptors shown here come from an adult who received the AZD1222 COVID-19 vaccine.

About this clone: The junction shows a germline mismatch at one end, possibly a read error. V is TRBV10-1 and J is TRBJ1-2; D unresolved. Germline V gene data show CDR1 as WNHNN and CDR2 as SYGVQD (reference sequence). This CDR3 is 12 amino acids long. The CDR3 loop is CASRAAGSWLAF. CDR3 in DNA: TGCGCCAGCAGAGCAGCAGGATCATGGCTAGCCTTC.

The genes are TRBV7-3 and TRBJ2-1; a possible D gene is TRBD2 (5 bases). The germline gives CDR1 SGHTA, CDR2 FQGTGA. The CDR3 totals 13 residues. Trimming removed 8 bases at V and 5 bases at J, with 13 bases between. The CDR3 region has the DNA TGTGCCAGCGGGCTTGTAGCGAACAATGAGCAGTTCTTC. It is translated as CASGLVANNEQFF. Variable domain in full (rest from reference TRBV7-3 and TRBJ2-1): GAGVSQTPSNKVTEKGKYVELRCDPISGHTALYWYRQSLGQGPEFLIYFQGTGAADDSGLPNDRFFAVRPEGSVSTLKIQRTERGDSAVYLCASGLVANNEQFFGPGTRLTVL.

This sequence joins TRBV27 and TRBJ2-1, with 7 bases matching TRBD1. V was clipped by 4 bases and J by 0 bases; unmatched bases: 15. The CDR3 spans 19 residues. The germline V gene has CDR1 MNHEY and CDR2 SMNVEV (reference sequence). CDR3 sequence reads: CASSSPTGLGLSSYNEQFF. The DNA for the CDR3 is TGTGCCAGCAGTTCGCCGACAGGGTTGGGGTTGAGCTCCTACAATGAGCAGTTCTTC.

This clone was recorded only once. The CDR3 coding sequence is TGTGCCAGCAGTTCGACAGGCCTGAGGGAAAAACTGTTTTTT. Its translation: CASSSTGLREKLFF. The V and J genes are TRBV28 and TRBJ1-4, with D possibly being TRBD1 (6 bases). Deletions cut 4 bases from V and 8 bases from J, with 14 bases between. CDR1 and CDR2 (germline): MDHEN, SYDVKM. CDR3 length: 14 residues.

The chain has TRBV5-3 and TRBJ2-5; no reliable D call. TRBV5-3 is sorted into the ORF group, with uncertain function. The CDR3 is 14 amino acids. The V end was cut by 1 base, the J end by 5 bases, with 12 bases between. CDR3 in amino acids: CARSLLGLGETQYF. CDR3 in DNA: TGTGCCAGAAGCTTGTTGGGCCTCGGGGAGACCCAGTACTTC.

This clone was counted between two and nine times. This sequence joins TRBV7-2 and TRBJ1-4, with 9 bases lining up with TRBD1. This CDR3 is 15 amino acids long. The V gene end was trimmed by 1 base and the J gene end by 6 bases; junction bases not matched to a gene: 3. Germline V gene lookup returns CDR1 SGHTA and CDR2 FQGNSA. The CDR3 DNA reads TGTGCCAGCAGCTTAGGGACAGGGGACTATGAAAAACTGTTTTTT. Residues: CASSLGTGDYEKLFF.

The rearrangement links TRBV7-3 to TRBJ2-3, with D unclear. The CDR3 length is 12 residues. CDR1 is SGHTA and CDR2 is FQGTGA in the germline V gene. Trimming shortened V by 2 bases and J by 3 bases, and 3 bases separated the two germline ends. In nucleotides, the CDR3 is TGTGCCAGCAGCTTAGGGACAGATACGCAGTATTTT. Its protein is CASSLGTDTQYF.

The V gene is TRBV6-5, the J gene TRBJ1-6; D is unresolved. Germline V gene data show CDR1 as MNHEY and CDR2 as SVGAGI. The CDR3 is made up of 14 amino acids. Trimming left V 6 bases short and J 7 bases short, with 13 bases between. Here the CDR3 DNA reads TGTGCCAGCAGACGAAATAGTGGAAATTCACCCCTCCACTTT. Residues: CASRRNSGNSPLHF.

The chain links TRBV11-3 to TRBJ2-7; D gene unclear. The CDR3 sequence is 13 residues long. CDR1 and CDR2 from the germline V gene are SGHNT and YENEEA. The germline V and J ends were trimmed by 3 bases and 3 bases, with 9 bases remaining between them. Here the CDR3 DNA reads TGTGCCAGCAGCTTCAGACCGGGCTACGAGCAGTACTTC. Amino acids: CASSFRPGYEQYF.

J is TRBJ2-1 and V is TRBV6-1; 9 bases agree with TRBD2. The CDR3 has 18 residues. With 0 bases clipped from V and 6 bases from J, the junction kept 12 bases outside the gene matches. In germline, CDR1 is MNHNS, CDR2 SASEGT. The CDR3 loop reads CASSEAALAGKLFNEQFF. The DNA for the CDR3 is TGTGCCAGCAGTGAAGCCGCACTAGCGGGTAAATTATTCAATGAGCAGTTCTTC.

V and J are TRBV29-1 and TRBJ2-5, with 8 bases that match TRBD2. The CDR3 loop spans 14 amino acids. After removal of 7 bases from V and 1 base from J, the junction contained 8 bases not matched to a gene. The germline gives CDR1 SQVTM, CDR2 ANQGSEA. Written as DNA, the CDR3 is TGCAGCGGCGGGGGGCGCCTATTCCAAGAGACCCAGTACTTC. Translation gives CSGGGRLFQETQYF. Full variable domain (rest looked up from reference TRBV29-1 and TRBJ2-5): SAVISQKPSRDICQRGTSLTIQCQVDSQVTMMFWYRQQPGQSLTLIATANQGSEATYESGFVIDKFPISRPNLTFSTLTVSNMSPEDSSIYLCSGGGRLFQETQYFGPGTRLLVL.

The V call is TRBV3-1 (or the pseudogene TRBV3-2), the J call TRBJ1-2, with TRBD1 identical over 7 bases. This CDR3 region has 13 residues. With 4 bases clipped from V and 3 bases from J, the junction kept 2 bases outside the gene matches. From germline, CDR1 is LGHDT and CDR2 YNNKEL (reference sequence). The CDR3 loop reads CASSPGQYYGYTF. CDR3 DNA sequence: TGTGCCAGCAGCCCGGGACAGTACTATGGCTACACCTTC.

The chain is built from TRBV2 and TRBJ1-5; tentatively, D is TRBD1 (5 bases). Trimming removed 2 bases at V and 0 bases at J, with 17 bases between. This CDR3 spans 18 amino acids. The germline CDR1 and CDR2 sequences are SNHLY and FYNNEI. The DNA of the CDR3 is TGTGCCAGCAGTGAACAGGGTAGGCGATCATATAGCAATCAGCCCCAGCATTTT. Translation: CASSEQGRRSYSNQPQHF.

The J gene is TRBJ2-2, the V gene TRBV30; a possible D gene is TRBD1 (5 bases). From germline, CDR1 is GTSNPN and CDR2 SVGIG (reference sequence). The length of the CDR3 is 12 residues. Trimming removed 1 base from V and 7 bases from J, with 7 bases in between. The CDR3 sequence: CAWSARVGELFF. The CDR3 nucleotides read TGTGCCTGGAGTGCCAGGGTCGGGGAGCTGTTTTTT.

The CDR3 DNA reads as TGTGCCAGTAGTCCGGGACAGGGGGGGACCCAGTACTTC. This codes for CASSPGQGGTQYF. The chain has TRBV19 and TRBJ2-5; 11 nucleotides line up with TRBD1. This CDR3 is 13 amino acids long. Germline-derived CDR1 and CDR2 are LNHDA and SQIVND (reference sequence). V lost 5 bases, J lost 7 bases, and 3 bases stayed unmatched.

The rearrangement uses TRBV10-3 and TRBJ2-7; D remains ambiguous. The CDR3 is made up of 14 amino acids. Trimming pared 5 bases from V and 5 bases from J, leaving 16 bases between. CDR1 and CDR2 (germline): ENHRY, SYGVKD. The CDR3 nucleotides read TGTGCCATCAGTCGAGTACCCCCCCAGAACGAGCAGTACTTC. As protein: CAISRVPPQNEQYF.